This T cell receptor (beta chain) emerged from a study of siplizumab effects on memory and regulatory T cells. Deletions cut 2 bases from V and 4 bases from J, with 12 bases between. The CDR3 totals 14 residues. Germline loops: CDR1 SGHTS, CDR2 YDEGEE. TCRdb's table, derived via immunoSEQ multiplex PCR, lists solely in-frame clones and lacks some. The table shows approximately 120,000 clones, with approximately 90% occurring only once. This clone appeared a single time. The clonotype was recovered from a human donor in good health. The chain carries TRBV5-8 and TRBJ1-2; the D gene is possibly TRBD1 (6 bases). The sample taken for sequencing was Tregs sorted from blood. CDR3: CASSLQGAGYGYTF. The CDR3 DNA reads as TGTGCCAGCAGCTTACAGGGCGCGGGCTATGGCTACACCTTC.